Listed below are T cell receptor beta chains from one sample, sequenced in a study of cytomegalovirus exposure and HLA in healthy donors. The repertoire was sequenced with immunoSEQ multiplex PCR; TCRdb's copy has only in-frame clones and lacks some. This sample has 150,000 to 200,000 clones, with roughly four fifths found just once. Sequenced sample: PBMCs. The receptors shown here come from a woman aged 40 to 49 in good health and CMV-seronegative. Both conserved end residues are trimmed from each CDR3. The order of the fields is J gene, V gene, D gene, CDR3 protein. The D gene is left open where the match is weak.

>TRBJ2-7|TRBV6-1|TRBD2
ASSPGTSGTYEQY
>TRBJ2-1|TRBV9|NA
ASSVDMGRGNEQF
>TRBJ1-1|TRBV27|NA
ASILNGGGTEAF
>TRBJ2-6|TRBV4-2|NA
ASSPSGQSISGANVLT
>TRBJ2-3|TRBV7-8|NA
ASSLVGGARVDTQY
>TRBJ1-1|TRBV14|TRBD1
ASKGAGGMNTEAF
>TRBJ2-2|TRBV7-2|NA
ASSLGPDNTGELF
>TRBJ2-2|TRBV6-6|NA
ASSYGRELLGGELF
>TRBJ1-2|TRBV5-1|TRBD1
ASSLGDREFGYT
>TRBJ1-1|TRBV20-1|TRBD1
SAAGGTEAF
>TRBJ2-3|TRBV28|TRBD1
ASSSTRQGGNTQY
>TRBJ1-1|TRBV7-3|TRBD1
ASSSRGMNTEAF
>TRBJ1-2|TRBV28|NA
ASSFGDQYHGYT
>TRBJ2-1|TRBV19|TRBD1
ASSDRVGDEQF
>TRBJ2-5|TRBV18|NA
ASSPLLAEGGETQY
>TRBJ2-7|TRBV6-5|NA
ASSYSKFGSYEQY
>TRBJ2-1|TRBV11-1|TRBD2
ASSLWDLSGGYNEQF
>TRBJ1-5|TRBV5-8|NA
ASSFHISNQPQH
>TRBJ2-1|TRBV19|TRBD2
ASSLREGRSNEQF
>TRBJ1-1|TRBV6-1|NA
ASIVTLNTEAF
>TRBJ1-2|TRBV7-9|NA
ASSLEGPGYT
>TRBJ2-3|TRBV9|NA
ASSPRWGGTDTQY
>TRBJ1-1|TRBV5-1|TRBD1
ASSLMGDRNTEAF
>TRBJ2-6|TRBV9|TRBD1
ASSPQGDPSGANVLT
>TRBJ2-5|TRBV7-9|TRBD1
ASSSRQGKN
>TRBJ2-7|TRBV29-1|NA
SVAGTYEQY
>TRBJ2-7|TRBV30|TRBD1
AWSTGTGSYEQY
>TRBJ1-4|TRBV6-1|NA
ASSEVAGREKLF
>TRBJ2-1|TRBV6-5|TRBD2
ASKGLAGNEQF